The TCR beta chain described here comes from a study of radiation and T cells in renal cell carcinoma. Described time point: blood 2 weeks post-SBRT. The sample's treatment: 15 Gy SBRT to primary tumor, nephrectomy 4 weeks later. Serial blood draws occurred at baseline and 2 and 4 weeks post-SBRT. Clear cell pathology was present in this patient's renal cell carcinoma. TCRdb keeps only in-frame clones here, not all; method: immunoSEQ multiplex PCR. This sample yields tens of thousands of clones, of which roughly four fifths are seen a single time; 6.8% belongs to the top ten. The germline V gene encodes CDR1 SNHLY and CDR2 FYNNEI. The CDR3 covers 15 residues. Trimming took off 4 bases at V and 0 bases at J, with 12 bases between the two ends. This clone was found a few times.

This chain uses TRBV2 with TRBJ1-2; maybe TRBD1 (5 bases). The input for sequencing was blood, taken from a patient whose treatment included radiotherapy and nephrectomy. The receptor's source is a man in his 60s with renal cell carcinoma. The CDR3 reads CASSGLAGPNYGYTF. DNA for the CDR3: TGTGCCAGCAGTGGCTTAGCGGGGCCTAACTATGGCTACACCTTC.